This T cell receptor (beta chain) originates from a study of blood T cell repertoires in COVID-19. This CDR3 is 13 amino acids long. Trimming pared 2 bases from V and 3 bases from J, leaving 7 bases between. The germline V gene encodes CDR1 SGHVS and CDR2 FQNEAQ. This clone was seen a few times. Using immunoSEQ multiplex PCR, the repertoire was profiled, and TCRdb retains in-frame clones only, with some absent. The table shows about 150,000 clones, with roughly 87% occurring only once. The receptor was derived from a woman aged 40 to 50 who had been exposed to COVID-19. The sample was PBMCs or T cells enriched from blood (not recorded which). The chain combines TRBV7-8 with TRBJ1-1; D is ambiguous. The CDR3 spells CASSLQQHTEAFF. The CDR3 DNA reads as TGTGCCAGCAGCTTACAACAACACACTGAAGCTTTCTTT.